This is a list of T cell receptor beta chains from one sample in a study of blood T cell repertoires in COVID-19. TCRdb's table, derived via immunoSEQ multiplex PCR, lists solely in-frame clones and lacks some. The sample records some 150,000 clones, approximately 84% being singletons. Sequenced input: peripheral blood. The receptor set was obtained from a man between 65 and 80 years old with acute or convalescent COVID-19. CDR3s include the opening cysteine and the closing phenylalanine or tryptophan. D genes are given only for firm matches. Clone size is stated in some rows and not others, as once, few, many or a class when expanded.

V	J	size	D	DNA	CDR3
TRBV5-1	TRBJ2-1	few	-	TGCGCCAGCAGCTTGGACATAAACTACAATGAGCAGTTCTTC	CASSLDINYNEQFF
TRBV28	TRBJ2-1	-	TRBD1	TGTGCCAGCAGTCACACCTCCGGGACAGGGGGCTTGAATGAGCAGTTCTTC	CASSHTSGTGGLNEQFF
TRBV28	TRBJ1-6	-	-	TGTGCCAGCAGTTTCCTCGGTCGCAGGGATATGAATAATTCACCCCTCCACTTT	CASSFLGRRDMNNSPLHF
TRBV6-5	TRBJ1-2	-	-	TGTGCCAGCGTAGGGGTGGGCTATGGCTACACCTTC	CASVGVGYGYTF
TRBV6-5	TRBJ1-3	-	-	TGTGCCAGCATGCGTCCTAGCTGGGGAAACACCATATATTTT	CASMRPSWGNTIYF
TRBV29-1	TRBJ2-1	few	TRBD1	TGCAGCGTCGGGACAGGGGGCTACAATGAGCAGTTCTTC	CSVGTGGYNEQFF
TRBV19	TRBJ1-2	-	-	TGTGCCAGTAGTAGGGACGGACAGTACTATGGCTACACCTTC	CASSRDGQYYGYTF
TRBV5-4	TRBJ2-3	-	TRBD1	TGTGCCAGCAGCGCGGGACAGGGGCCAGATACGCAGTATTTT	CASSAGQGPDTQYF
TRBV2	TRBJ2-2	-	-	TGTGCCAGCAGTGACCCCTCAGAAGTCACCGGGGAGCTGTTTTTT	CASSDPSEVTGELFF
TRBV19	TRBJ1-4	-	TRBD1	TGTGCCAGTAGTATCGCTAGGGGGCCTGAAAAACTGTTTTTT	CASSIARGPEKLFF
TRBV19	TRBJ2-3	-	-	TGTGCCAGCTCAGGGTTAAGCACAGATACGCAGTATTTT	CASSGLSTDTQYF
TRBV5-1	TRBJ2-1	-	TRBD2	TGCGCCAGCGGATTAGCGGGATATGGCAATGAGCAGTTCTTC	CASGLAGYGNEQFF
TRBV12-3/TRBV12-4	TRBJ1-1	-	-	TGTGCCAGCAGTTTTCACGGAGACACTGAAGCTTTCTTT	CASSFHGDTEAFF
TRBV28	TRBJ2-5	once	-	TGTGCCAGCAGTGCCCATCCAGGGCCGGCAGAGACCCAGTACTTC	CASSAHPGPAETQYF
TRBV6-1	TRBJ2-3	-	-	TGTGCCAGCAGTGAAGCGCTCGGGGTGGGCGTAGATACGCAGTATTTT	CASSEALGVGVDTQYF
TRBV27	TRBJ2-7	-	-	TGTGCCAGCAGGGTACTAGGTTCTGGCGAGCAGTACTTC	CASRVLGSGEQYF
TRBV6-5	TRBJ1-5	-	-	TGTGCCAGCAGTAGGGGGAATCAGCCCCAGCATTTT	CASSRGNQPQHF
TRBV7-3	TRBJ2-1	-	TRBD1	TGTGCCAGCAGCTTAGAGCAGGGGGCTTACAATGAGCAGTTCTTC	CASSLEQGAYNEQFF
TRBV19	TRBJ1-2	-	-	TGTGCCAGTAATCGATGGCCCCCGGGTTATGGCTACACCTTC	CASNRWPPGYGYTF
TRBV30	TRBJ1-1	-	-	TGTGCCTGGGAAGGACAGACGAACACTGAAGCTTTCTTT	CAWEGQTNTEAFF
TRBV6-5	TRBJ1-4	few	TRBD1	TGTGCCAGCAGTTACACGACAGGGACTAATGAAAAACTGTTTTTT	CASSYTTGTNEKLFF
TRBV2	TRBJ1-5	-	TRBD1	TGTGCCAGCAGTGCCAGACAGGGGAGGCGTATATTGAGCAATCAGCCCCAGCATTTT	CASSARQGRRILSNQPQHF
TRBV4-1	TRBJ2-2	once	-	TGCGCCAGCAGCCAAGGTCTTGCGCAGGCTGGGGAGCTGTTTTTT	CASSQGLAQAGELFF
TRBV4-1	TRBJ2-3	once	TRBD2	TGCGCCAGCAGCCGAGAGGAGCGGGGGGTTTCCACAGATACGCAGTATTTT	CASSREERGVSTDTQYF
TRBV10-3	TRBJ1-1	-	TRBD1	TGTGCCATCAACGATCCACAGGGGGCAAACACTGAAGCTTTCTTT	CAINDPQGANTEAFF
TRBV7-3	TRBJ2-3	-	TRBD2	TGTGCCAGCAGCCTCCTAGCGGGAGCAAGGCATAGAGATACGCAGTATTTT	CASSLLAGARHRDTQYF
TRBV19	TRBJ2-2	-	-	TGTGCCAGTAGGGAACAGGGATCCTCCGGGGAGCTGTTTTTT	CASREQGSSGELFF
TRBV4-2	TRBJ2-6	-	-	TGTGCCAGCAGCCAAGATGGGAGCCGTGCCCCCCCTGGGGCCAACGTCCTGACTTTC	CASSQDGSRAPPGANVLTF
TRBV5-4	TRBJ2-2	-	-	TGTGCCAGCAGCTTCCAGGGTGACACCGGGGAGCTGTTTTTT	CASSFQGDTGELFF
TRBV13	TRBJ1-4	few	-	TGTGCCAGCAGCTCCTCCAGGGAAACAACTAATGAAAAACTGTTTTTT	CASSSSRETTNEKLFF
TRBV6-5	TRBJ1-2	-	TRBD1	TGTGCCAGCAGTTACTCGCAGGACAGGCTTAACTATGGCTACACCTTC	CASSYSQDRLNYGYTF
TRBV30	TRBJ1-5	-	TRBD1	TGTGCCTGGGCCGGGACAGGGACTTTGGGTCAGCCCCAGCATTTT	CAWAGTGTLGQPQHF
TRBV19	TRBJ2-2	once	TRBD2	TGTGCCAGTAGTAGCGGGGGTTATGCTGGCGGGGAGCTGTTTTTT	CASSSGGYAGGELFF
TRBV19	TRBJ1-1	-	-	TGTGCCAGTAGTACTTCAGGGGTGAACACTGAAGCTTTCTTT	CASSTSGVNTEAFF
TRBV5-1	TRBJ2-5	-	TRBD1	TGCGCCAGCAGCGCGACGGACAGGGGGTGGGAAGAGACCCAGTACTTC	CASSATDRGWEETQYF
TRBV5-1	TRBJ2-7	-	TRBD1	TGCGCCAGCAGCTTGGTTCCGGGACAGGGTGGTCGGCAGTACTTC	CASSLVPGQGGRQYF
TRBV2	TRBJ1-1	once	-	TGTGCCAGCAAGTACAGCCAGGGTGAAGCTTTCTTT	CASKYSQGEAFF
TRBV5-1	TRBJ1-2	-	-	TGCGCCAGCAGCGGCGGGTCGGGCAAATTACGGGGCTATGGCTACACCTTC	CASSGGSGKLRGYGYTF
TRBV7-9	TRBJ1-2	-	-	TGTGCCAGCAGCTTAGCGGCAGCTAACTATGGCTACACCTTC	CASSLAAANYGYTF
TRBV6-2/TRBV6-3	TRBJ2-5	-	-	TGTGCCAGCAGTCCCCACCGAGACAGCCGGCAAGGGGCCCAGTACTTC	CASSPHRDSRQGAQYF
TRBV7-6	TRBJ2-1	-	-	TGTGCCAGCAGCTTCCCAGCGGGCCCTAATATCTACAATGAGCAGTTCTTC	CASSFPAGPNIYNEQFF
TRBV10-2	TRBJ1-2	-	TRBD1	TGCGCCAGCAGCCCAGGGGGTGCGAGCTATGGCTACACCTTC	CASSPGGASYGYTF
TRBV10-3	TRBJ2-3	-	-	TGTGCCATCAGTGGCGCCGATACGCAGTATTTT	CAISGADTQYF
TRBV3-1/TRBV3-2	TRBJ1-2	-	-	TGTGCCAGCAGCCAAGGCCGGCGGGGCTACACCTTC	CASSQGRRGYTF
TRBV12-3/TRBV12-4	TRBJ2-7	-	TRBD1	TGTGCCAGCAGTTTAGGGACAGGGTATTTCGCGGACTTC	CASSLGTGYFADF
TRBV7-2	TRBJ1-6	few	-	TGTGCCAGCAGCTTACAGGGCGATCATAATTCACCCCTCCACTTT	CASSLQGDHNSPLHF
TRBV11-2	TRBJ1-2	-	-	TGTGCCAGCAGCTCCACTATCGGGGTTGTCGGCTACACCTTC	CASSSTIGVVGYTF